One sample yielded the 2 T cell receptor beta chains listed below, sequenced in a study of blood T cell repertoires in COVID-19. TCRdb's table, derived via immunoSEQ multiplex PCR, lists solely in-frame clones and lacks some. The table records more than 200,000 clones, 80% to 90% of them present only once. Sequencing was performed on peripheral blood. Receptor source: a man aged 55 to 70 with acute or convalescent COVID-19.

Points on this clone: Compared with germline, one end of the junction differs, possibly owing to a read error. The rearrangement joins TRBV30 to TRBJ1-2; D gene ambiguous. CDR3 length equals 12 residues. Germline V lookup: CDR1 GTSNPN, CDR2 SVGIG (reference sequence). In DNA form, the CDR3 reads TGTGCCTGGAGTGTAGCCCGACTCTCCATAAGCTTC. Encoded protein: CAWSVARLSISF. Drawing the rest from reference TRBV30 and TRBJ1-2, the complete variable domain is SQTIHQWPATLVQPVGSPLSLECTVEGTSNPNLYWYRQAAGRGLQLLFYSVGIGQISSEVPQNLSASRPQDRQFILSSKKLLLSDSGFYLCAWSVARLSISFGSGTRLTVV.

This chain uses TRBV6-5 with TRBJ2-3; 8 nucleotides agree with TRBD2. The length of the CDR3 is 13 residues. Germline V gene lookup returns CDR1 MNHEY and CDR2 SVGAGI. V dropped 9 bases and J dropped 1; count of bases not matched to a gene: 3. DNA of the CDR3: TGTGCCAGTCAACTAGCGGGCACAGATACGCAGTATTTT. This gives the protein CASQLAGTDTQYF.